Sequencing of this T cell receptor beta chain was carried out in a study of blood T cell repertoires in COVID-19. Study-wide context: The samples span acute and convalescent COVID-19 from the United States, Italy and Spain.

TCRdb's table, derived via immunoSEQ multiplex PCR, lists solely in-frame clones and lacks some. The sample includes about 110,000 clones, 70% to 85% of them seen just once. Sequencing was performed on peripheral blood. The clonotype comes from a woman in her sixties with acute or convalescent COVID-19.

The chain's CDR3 is CASRGQGTHEQYF. As DNA, the CDR3 is TGTGCCAGCAGGGGACAGGGGACCCACGAGCAGTACTTC. This chain joins TRBV6-5 and TRBJ2-7; 10 bases fit TRBD1. V gave up 6 bases and J gave up 5 bases; unmatched junction bases: 4. The CDR3 runs to 13 residues. Germline CDR1 and CDR2: MNHEY and SVGAGI.